This TCR beta chain emerged from a study of monozygotic twins with cystic fibrosis. Germline loops: CDR1 KGHSH, CDR2 LQKENI. Trimming removed 3 bases at V and 0 bases at J, with 15 bases between. CDR3 size: 17 residues. Sequencing was performed with immunoSEQ multiplex PCR; in TCRdb, only in-frame clones are kept and a portion is missing. The sample includes about 15,000 clones, 85% of them seen just once. This sequence originates from a boy aged 5-17 years with cystic fibrosis. Input material: blood. J is TRBJ1-3 and V is TRBV18, with D tentatively TRBD1 (6 bases). This chain's CDR3 is CASSPTSTGVSGNTIYF. CDR3 bases: TGTGCCAGCTCACCTACCTCGACAGGCGTCTCTGGAAACACCATATATTTT.